Detailed here is one TCR beta chain. The table lists this clone with a count of one. There is no known antigen for this receptor. No per-base quality is available; no much larger clone lies one base away. Other nucleotide sequences from this sample produce the same CDR3. Another Seattle source contributed samples from volunteer blood donors who had recovered from COVID-19. Collaborating institutions collected whole blood in K2EDTA tubes following their own protocols. For TCRbeta analysis, collaborators shipped samples as frozen whole blood, isolated PBMCs, or DNA extracted from either of those sample types. This sample was taken from a study of blood T cell repertoires in COVID-19 (dated by TCRdb to 2019 to 2021). Notes on the research overall: Collaborator samples came from the United States, Italy and Spain and covered acute and convalescent phases of COVID-19. HLA class I and class II types, where available, came from metadata supplied by the sample provider rather than from assay-based typing. The sample metadata nearly always contained a de-identified subject ID, COVID-19 status, age in years and sex. The material from the prospective study consisted of cDNA or gDNA derived from T cells, B-cell-depleted T cells, or PBMCs. Samples came from the ongoing ImmuneRACE study (first 160 participants) plus 1,254 subjects from 6 global collaborators. The repertoires were released in a freely available public database intended as a resource for research on the immune response to SARS-CoV-2. Subjects who had been exposed to COVID-19, were actively infected with it, or had recovered from it provided the deeply sampled blood TCRbeta repertoires that made up the dataset. Here is what the overall study found, with its caveats: The amount of clinical and demographic metadata varied by source and participant and was provided uncurated.

Trimming removed 3 bases from V and 3 bases from J, leaving 8 bases between the germline ends. From the cysteine up to the phenylalanine, the CDR3 has a length of 13 residues. The only DNA kept is the CDR3, 39 bases in frame from the first base. Reading the germline V gene gives CDR1 KGHSH and CDR2 LQKENI. TCRbeta CDR3 regions were amplified from genomic DNA by means of the immunoSEQ Assay, a bias-controlled multiplex PCR. From the authors' description of their analysis: The number of nucleated cells in each sample was estimated from the amplification of reference gene primers within the assay. To quantify the absolute abundance of each unique TCRbeta CDR3 rearrangement, sequence reads were collapsed and filtered. Productive Simpson clonality was computed per sample as the square root of Simpson's diversity index over productive rearrangements. TCRdb provides this immuneACCESS table in a form limited to in-frame rearrangements. Some clones are lacking; in checked studies, under half of them reflect an unresolved V gene, and why the rest are absent is not known. The DNA was the basis for D and trimming; V, J and clone size are from that table. The sample includes about 260,000 clones, with about 87% observed a single time. Less than 5% of the sample is taken by the ten largest.

The V gene is TRBV18 and the J gene is TRBJ2-5; tentative D gene TRBD2, with 6 bases matching. Material: peripheral blood. This receptor was taken from a man aged 55 to 69 who had recovered from COVID-19. The CDR3 corresponds to CASSPGLKETQYF. The DNA sequence follows: TGTGCCAGCTCACCGGGACTCAAAGAGACCCAGTACTTC.